The present entry profiles one T cell receptor (beta chain) with its context. TCRdb re-analysed the RT-PCR reads in MiXCR, keeping a single row per CDR3 protein. Here the sample spans about a million distinct CDR3 sequences, 18% being singletons. The sample originates from a study of patients and donors after allogeneic stem cell transplantation. This sequence originates from a human donor who was either an allogeneic HSCT recipient or a stem cell or donor lymphocyte infusion donor (not recorded which). It is not recorded whose cells these are; they may come from a transplant donor. Sequenced: blood, either unsorted or a sorted T cell fraction (not recorded which).

The CDR3 bases are TGCGCCAGCAGCAGGCCCCACGGCGGGACAGATACGCAGTATTTT. Translated, it gives CASSRPHGGTDTQYF. The rearrangement uses TRBV5-1 and TRBJ2-3; possible D gene TRBD2, 5 bases. CDR3 length: 15 amino acids. Germline-derived CDR1 and CDR2 are SGHRS and YFSETQ. V was shortened by 4 bases and J by 3 bases, with 15 bases between the two germline ends.